The 14 T cell receptor beta chains given below trace back to one sample, sequenced in a study of T cell changes during pregnancy in multiple sclerosis. Sequenced by immunoSEQ multiplex PCR; TCRdb stores in-frame clones only, minus some. The sample shows more than 50,000 clones, about 91% of them seen only once. The specimen comprised peripheral blood, sampled before pregnancy. The receptors come from a female donor with multiple sclerosis, enrolled in a pregnancy study.

On this clone: The conserved phenylalanine or tryptophan is not found at the CDR3 terminus, so this likely reflects a read error. The DNA is omitted, as the CDR3 cannot be located on it reliably, and the CDR3 follows TCRdb's listing. CDR3 in amino acids: CASSYPTGY. The chain uses TRBV6-5 and TRBJ1-6; TRBD1 is the table's D call and was not checked against the DNA. The germline gives CDR1 MNHEY, CDR2 SVGAGI. A total of 9 residues make up the CDR3, ends included.

The chain combines TRBV10-3 with TRBJ1-2; D remains ambiguous. This CDR3 contains 12 residues. V was shortened by 3 bases and J by 4 bases, with 6 bases between the two germline ends. Germline V lookup: CDR1 ENHRY, CDR2 SYGVKD. This CDR3 reads CAISETVYGYTF. The CDR3 DNA reads TGTGCCATCAGTGAAACAGTCTATGGCTACACCTTC.

This clone was seen only once. The J gene is TRBJ1-5, the V gene TRBV4-1; D perhaps matches TRBD1 (6 bases). In germline, CDR1 is MGHRA, CDR2 YSYEKL. The V and J ends lost 1 base and 7 bases respectively, with 11 bases between them. This CDR3 region has 14 residues. The CDR3, as DNA: TGCGCCAGCAGCCAAGTACAGGGTGACCAGCCCCAGCATTTT. It yields the protein CASSQVQGDQPQHF.

The CDR3 spells CAISDGWSKNIQYF. CDR3 DNA sequence: TGTGCCATCAGTGACGGTTGGTCCAAAAACATTCAGTACTTC. The V gene is TRBV10-3, the J gene TRBJ2-4, with D unresolved. V was shortened by 3 bases and J by 2 bases, with 8 bases between the two germline ends. The CDR3 runs to 14 residues. Germline values: CDR1 ENHRY, CDR2 SYGVKD.

This clone appeared a single time. The CDR3: CASGDGSSYEQYF. CDR3 coding DNA: TGCGCCAGCGGAGACGGGAGCTCCTACGAGCAGTACTTC. The chain links TRBV4-3 to TRBJ2-7, with D perhaps TRBD2 (6 bases). In germline, CDR1 is LGHNA, CDR2 YSLEER. V lost 8 bases and J 0 bases, leaving 11 bases between the germline ends. The CDR3 contains 13 residues.

This chain uses TRBV7-3 with TRBJ2-1; 9 bases align to TRBD2. V shed 5 bases and J 4 bases; nucleotides not matched to a gene: 6. CDR1 SGHTA and CDR2 FQGTGA come from the germline V gene. The CDR3 loop spans 15 amino acids. The CDR3 DNA follows: TGTGCCAGCAGCCTAAAGCGGGGGGAATACAATGAGCAGTTCTTC. It is translated as CASSLKRGEYNEQFF.

This clone was observed once. The chain recombines TRBV5-6 with TRBJ2-5, with 9 bases identical to TRBD2. The CDR3 extends over 14 amino acids. Germline loops: CDR1 SGHDT, CDR2 YYEEEE. Trimming cost V 6 bases and J 5 bases; bases outside gene matches: 8. CDR3 sequence: CASKAGGPGETQYF. DNA for the CDR3: TGTGCCAGCAAGGCGGGGGGGCCCGGTGAGACCCAGTACTTC. Complete variable domain (other parts from reference TRBV5-6 and TRBJ2-5): DAGVTQSPTHLIKTRGQQVTLRCSPKSGHDTVSWYQQALGQGPQFIFQYYEEEERQRGNFPDRFSGHQFPNYSSELNVNALLLGDSALYLCASKAGGPGETQYFGPGTRLLVL.

The V and J genes are TRBV18 and TRBJ1-2, with a tentative D call TRBD1 (6 bases). The V end was cut by 5 bases, the J end by 1 base, with 11 bases between. The CDR3 sequence is 14 residues long. CDR1 and CDR2 (germline): KGHSH, LQKENI. In nucleotides, the CDR3 is TGTGCCAGCTCATACGGACAGTATAACTATGGCTACACCTTC. Translated: CASSYGQYNYGYTF.

This clone has only one observation. V is TRBV7-2 and J is TRBJ1-1, with D unclear. V was trimmed by 4 bases and J by 3 bases, leaving 9 bases between them. Per germline, CDR1 SGHTA and CDR2 FQGNSA. CDR3 length: 13 amino acids. CDR3 amino acids: CASSSRGDTEAFF. The CDR3 DNA follows: TGTGCCAGCAGCTCCAGAGGTGACACTGAAGCTTTCTTT.

In this sample, this clone turned up once. V is TRBV25-1 and J is TRBJ1-6; 7 nucleotides align to TRBD1. The CDR3 has 14 residues. Unmatched junction bases numbered 1, after V lost 2 bases and J lost 6 bases. CDR1 and CDR2 from the germline V gene are MGHDK and SYGVNS. Here the CDR3 reads CASSEDRVNSPLHF. CDR3 DNA sequence: TGTGCCAGCAGTGAAGACAGGGTTAATTCACCCCTCCACTTT.

The chain combines TRBV19 with TRBJ2-7; a possible D gene is TRBD1 (8 bases). The CDR3 is made up of 17 amino acids. V lost 3 bases, J lost 1 base, and 19 bases lay in between. Germline CDR1 reads LNHDA; CDR2 reads SQIVND (reference sequence). CDR3 coding DNA: TGTGCCAGTAGTATCGGGGGAGGGACAGGTCCATCCTACGAGCAGTACTTC. Translation gives CASSIGGGTGPSYEQYF.

The chain is built from TRBV6-1 and TRBJ2-7; 9 nucleotides line up with TRBD1. V lost 5 bases, J lost 5 bases, and 7 bases stayed unmatched. The germline V gene encodes CDR1 MNHNS and CDR2 SASEGT. This CDR3 has 14 amino acids. The chain's CDR3 is CASSQTGGKNEQYF. The CDR3 nucleotides read TGTGCCAGCAGTCAAACAGGGGGCAAGAACGAGCAGTACTTC.

This chain uses TRBV27 with TRBJ2-1; 10 bases map to TRBD2. Germline V gene lookup returns CDR1 MNHEY and CDR2 SMNVEV (reference sequence). V was clipped by 5 bases and J by 5 bases; unmatched bases: 9. The CDR3 runs 16 residues. This CDR3 reads CASSTPTGTSDNEQFF. The CDR3 coding sequence is TGTGCCAGCAGTACTCCTACCGGGACTAGCGACAATGAGCAGTTCTTC.

V usage is TRBV21-1 and J usage is TRBJ1-3; the table's D gene call, TRBD1, was not cross checked with the DNA. TRBV21-1 is given as a pseudogene. CDR3 length: 17 amino acids. DNA for the CDR3: TGTGCCAGCAGCAAACTAAACTTACAGAGCTCTGGAAACACCATATATTTT. Translation gives CASSKLNLQSSGNTIYF.